These T cell receptor beta chains were read from a single sample in a study of cytomegalovirus exposure and HLA in healthy donors. The table came from immunoSEQ multiplex PCR; TCRdb's copy has only in-frame clones and leaves some out. The sample includes approximately 220,000 clones, roughly 84% of them seen just once. Sequencing was performed on PBMCs. Source of these receptors: a boy between 2 and 10 years old in good health and CMV-seronegative. CDR3s include the opening cysteine and the closing phenylalanine or tryptophan. A D gene is named only where the DNA matches it firmly. Size is omitted from some rows. Given values are once, few, many or a class for expanded clones.

v_call	clone_size	j_call	d_call	cdr3_nt	cdr3_aa
TRBV30	-	TRBJ1-2	TRBD1	TGTGCCGGACAGGGGAGGTATGGCTACACCTTC	CAGQGRYGYTF
TRBV5-1	-	TRBJ2-3	-	TGCGCCAGCAGCTTGGCCTCGTCTAGCACAGATACGCAGTATTTT	CASSLASSSTDTQYF
TRBV6-1	-	TRBJ2-3	TRBD2	TGTGCCAGCAGTGGAACTAGCGGGGTTGATACGCAGTATTTT	CASSGTSGVDTQYF
TRBV6-1	-	TRBJ2-5	-	TGTGCCAGCAGTGAAGCGGAGGAGACCCAGTACTTC	CASSEAEETQYF
TRBV30	-	TRBJ2-7	-	TGTGCCTGGAGCGATGGAGAGGGCTACGAGCAGTACTTC	CAWSDGEGYEQYF
TRBV5-6	-	TRBJ2-7	TRBD1	TGTGCCAGCAGTTGGGACAGGGCTTCCGAGCAGTACTTC	CASSWDRASEQYF
TRBV7-9	-	TRBJ2-7	TRBD1	TGTGCCAGCAGCTCCCCTCGGACAGGGGGCGCCGAGCAGTACTTC	CASSSPRTGGAEQYF
TRBV11-2	-	TRBJ2-3	-	TGTGCCAGCAGCTTATTGTATATTGATACGCAGTATTTT	CASSLLYIDTQYF
TRBV7-9	-	TRBJ2-5	-	TGTGCCAGCAGTCCAGTTGCTCAAGAGACCCAGTACTTC	CASSPVAQETQYF
TRBV7-9	-	TRBJ1-2	-	TGTGCCAGCAGCTTAGCCGAGGGTCCATACTATGGCTACACCTTC	CASSLAEGPYYGYTF
TRBV29-1	-	TRBJ2-3	TRBD1	TGCAGCGTTGCACAGGGGACAGATACGCAGTATTTT	CSVAQGTDTQYF
TRBV30	-	TRBJ2-3	TRBD1	TGTGCCTTACGACAGGGGGGGGCAGATACGCAGTATTTT	CALRQGGADTQYF
TRBV19	-	TRBJ2-3	TRBD1	TGTGCCAGTAGTCTGACCAGGACAGGGACAGATACGCAGTATTTT	CASSLTRTGTDTQYF
TRBV5-1	-	TRBJ2-1	TRBD2	TGCGCCAGCAGCTTGGATCTTCCGGGGGGGAGGAATGAGCAGTTCTTC	CASSLDLPGGRNEQFF
TRBV7-9	-	TRBJ2-7	-	TGTGCCAGCAGCGCCACGGGGGGCCCCTACGAGCAGTACTTC	CASSATGGPYEQYF
TRBV19	-	TRBJ2-2	-	TGTGCCAGTAGCGGGAGTGCCTTCACCGGGGAGCTGTTTTTT	CASSGSAFTGELFF
TRBV30	few	TRBJ1-1	-	TGTGCCTGGAGTGTACCGGTAAACACTGAAGCTTTCTTT	CAWSVPVNTEAFF
TRBV4-1	-	TRBJ2-7	TRBD1	TGCGCCAGCAGCCAAGACCTCAAAATGGGACAGAGGTACTCCTACGAGCAGTACTTC	CASSQDLKMGQRYSYEQYF
TRBV5-1	few	TRBJ2-2	-	TGCGCCAGCAGCTTGGAATCTCCGGAGACCGGGGAGCTGTTTTTT	CASSLESPETGELFF
TRBV6-5	once	TRBJ1-1	TRBD1	TGTGCCAGCAGCCGAGACCGGACAGGTAGGGCTTTCTTT	CASSRDRTGRAFF
TRBV19	-	TRBJ2-7	-	TGTGCCAGTAGTATTGGGCAGCACTACGAGCAGTACTTC	CASSIGQHYEQYF
TRBV5-4	once	TRBJ1-5	-	TGTGCCAGCAGCCCTGAGGGGGAGAATCAGCCCCAGCATTTT	CASSPEGENQPQHF
TRBV6-5	-	TRBJ1-6	TRBD1	TGTGCCAGCAGAAAGGGACAGGGGCATTCGCCCCTCCACTTT	CASRKGQGHSPLHF
TRBV5-1	-	TRBJ2-3	TRBD1	TGCGCCAGCAGCTTACCGGGACAGGTGGCAGATACGCAGTATTTT	CASSLPGQVADTQYF
TRBV5-4	-	TRBJ1-1	TRBD1	TGTGCCAGCAGCGTAGGACAGGCGTGGATTGTGACTGAAGCTTTCTTT	CASSVGQAWIVTEAFF
TRBV6-1	few	TRBJ2-2	TRBD1	TGTGCCAGCAGTGAGAACCCCGGGACAGTTAACACCGGGGAGCTGTTTTTT	CASSENPGTVNTGELFF
TRBV2	-	TRBJ1-1	-	TGTGCCAGCGGTGGGGAGGCCACGGAAGCTTTCTTT	CASGGEATEAFF
TRBV9	-	TRBJ2-1	-	TGTGCCAGCAGCAAACGACCGAGACAGGCGGATGAGCAGTTCTTC	CASSKRPRQADEQFF
TRBV6-4	-	TRBJ2-1	-	TGTGCCAGCGGGCCTAGCGTGAATGAGCAGTTCTTC	CASGPSVNEQFF
TRBV18	-	TRBJ2-5	TRBD1	TGTGCCAGCTCGTCTACCGCGGGGACAGGTTTGCCCCAGTACTTC	CASSSTAGTGLPQYF
TRBV5-1	-	TRBJ2-3	-	TGCGCCAGCAGCTTGGTTGTTGAGGGTACAGATACGCAGTATTTT	CASSLVVEGTDTQYF
TRBV6-1	few	TRBJ1-5	-	TGTGCCAGCAGTGAAGCGCAGGTCTGGCGGGGCAATCAGCCCCAGCATTTT	CASSEAQVWRGNQPQHF
TRBV7-9	-	TRBJ2-5	TRBD2	TGTGCCAGCAGCTCCGGGACTAGCGGAGAGACCCAGTACTTC	CASSSGTSGETQYF
TRBV6-1	once	TRBJ2-1	-	TGTGCCAGCCGGACTAAGGGGGCTTTCAATGAGCAGTTCTTC	CASRTKGAFNEQFF
TRBV6-4	-	TRBJ1-1	-	TGTGCCAGAGACGGGATTCATGGAATGTGCACTGAAGCTTTCTTT	CARDGIHGMCTEAFF
TRBV30	-	TRBJ2-7	-	TGTGCCTGGAGTCCCCCCCTCTCCTACGAGCAGTACTTC	CAWSPPLSYEQYF